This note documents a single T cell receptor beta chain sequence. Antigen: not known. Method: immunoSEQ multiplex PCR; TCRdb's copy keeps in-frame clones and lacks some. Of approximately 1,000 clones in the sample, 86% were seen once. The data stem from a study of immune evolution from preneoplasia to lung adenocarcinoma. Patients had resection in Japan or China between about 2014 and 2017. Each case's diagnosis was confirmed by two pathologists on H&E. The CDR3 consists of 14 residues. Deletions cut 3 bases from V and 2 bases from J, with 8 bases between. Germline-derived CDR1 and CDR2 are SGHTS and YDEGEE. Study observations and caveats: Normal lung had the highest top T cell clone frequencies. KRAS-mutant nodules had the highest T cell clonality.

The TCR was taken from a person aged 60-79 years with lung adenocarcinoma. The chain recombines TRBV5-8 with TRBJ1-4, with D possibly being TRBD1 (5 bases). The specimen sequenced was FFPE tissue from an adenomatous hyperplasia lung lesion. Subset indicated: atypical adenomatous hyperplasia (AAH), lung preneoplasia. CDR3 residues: CASSSRVTNEKLFF. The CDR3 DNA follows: TGTGCCAGCAGCTCCAGGGTTACTAATGAAAAACTGTTTTTT.